This TCR beta chain was identified in a study of T cell responses to AZD1222 COVID-19 vaccine. This CDR3 is 13 amino acids long. Trimming cost V 9 bases and J 5 bases, with 15 bases left between them. Germline V CDR1 and CDR2: MDHEN, SYDVKM. For this clone: Antigen: not known.

Profiled with immunoSEQ multiplex PCR; TCRdb holds only in-frame clones, not every one. The sample shows more than 150,000 clones, approximately 90% of them seen only once. Whole-study findings and limits: Baseline antibody screening turned up just six seropositive AZD1222 recipients.

The sequence derives from an adult in good health. The chain is built from TRBV28 and TRBJ2-3; possible D gene TRBD1, 5 bases. Sequenced here: peripheral blood, sampled on day 0 of AZD1222 vaccination. In DNA form, the CDR3 reads TGTGCCAGTCACACGCTAGGGGAAGATACGCAGTATTTT. Translated: CASHTLGEDTQYF. The variable domain in full, with the rest retrieved from reference TRBV28 and TRBJ2-3, is DVKVTQSSRYLVKRTGEKVFLECVQDMDHENMFWYRQDPGLGLRLIYFSYDVKMKEKGDIPEGYSVSREKKERFSLILESASTNQTSMYLCASHTLGEDTQYFGPGTRLTVL.